This T cell receptor (beta chain) was identified during a study of lymphopenia after photon versus proton radiotherapy. General study points: Photon-treated patients lost naive T cells and TCR diversity; proton-treated stayed stable. A bigger post-nadir fall in TCR diversity correlated inversely with survival time in deceased patients.

A note on this clone: What it binds is not known.

Profiling relied on immunoSEQ multiplex PCR, and the TCRdb table lists in-frame clones only, not all of them. Of about 58,000 clones listed, about four fifths are singletons. The CDR3 sequence is 15 residues long. V was clipped by 7 bases and J by 0 bases, with 16 bases between them. CDR1 is MDHEN, CDR2 SYDVKM, per germline. V gene TRBV28 combines with J gene TRBJ2-7; possibly TRBD1 or TRBD2 for D (5 bases each). This specimen was peripheral blood, taken from a patient treated with proton-based radiotherapy. The origin of this receptor is a man between 60 and 75 years old with pancreatic cancer. CDR3: CASTPPRGDSYEQYF. The CDR3 DNA follows: TGTGCCAGCACCCCCCCCCGGGGCGACTCCTACGAGCAGTACTTC.